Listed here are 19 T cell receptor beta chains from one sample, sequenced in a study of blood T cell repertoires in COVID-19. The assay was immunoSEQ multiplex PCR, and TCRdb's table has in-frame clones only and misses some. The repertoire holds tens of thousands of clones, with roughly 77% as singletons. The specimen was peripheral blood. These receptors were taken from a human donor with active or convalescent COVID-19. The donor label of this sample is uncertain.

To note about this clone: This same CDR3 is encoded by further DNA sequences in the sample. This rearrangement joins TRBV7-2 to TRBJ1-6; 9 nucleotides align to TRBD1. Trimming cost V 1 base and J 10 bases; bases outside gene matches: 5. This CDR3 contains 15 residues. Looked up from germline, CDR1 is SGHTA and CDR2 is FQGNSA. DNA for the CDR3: TGTGCCAGCAGCTTAGGGACAGGGGTAGGATCACCCCTCCACTTT. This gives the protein CASSLGTGVGSPLHF.

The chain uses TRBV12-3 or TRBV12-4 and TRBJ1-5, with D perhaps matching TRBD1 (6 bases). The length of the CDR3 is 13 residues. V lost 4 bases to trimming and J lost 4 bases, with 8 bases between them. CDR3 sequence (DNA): TGTGCCAGCAGTTCGCAGGGGAATCAGCCCCAGCATTTT. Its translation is CASSSQGNQPQHF.

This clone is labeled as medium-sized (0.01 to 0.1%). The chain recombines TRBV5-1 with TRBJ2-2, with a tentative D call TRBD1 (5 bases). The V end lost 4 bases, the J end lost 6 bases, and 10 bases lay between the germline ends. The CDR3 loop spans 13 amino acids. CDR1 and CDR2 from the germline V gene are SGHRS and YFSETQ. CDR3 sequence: CASSNGQPGELFF. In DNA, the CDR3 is TGCGCCAGCAGCAACGGACAACCCGGGGAGCTGTTTTTT. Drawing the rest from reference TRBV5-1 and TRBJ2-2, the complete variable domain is KAGVTQTPRYLIKTRGQQVTLSCSPISGHRSVSWYQQTPGQGLQFLFEYFSETQRNKGNFPGRFSGRQFSNSRSEMNVSTLELGDSALYLCASSNGQPGELFFGEGSRLTVL.

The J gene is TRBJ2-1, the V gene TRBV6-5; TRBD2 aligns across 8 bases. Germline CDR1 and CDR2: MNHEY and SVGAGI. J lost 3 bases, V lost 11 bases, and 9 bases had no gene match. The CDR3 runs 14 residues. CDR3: CAVSGLGIYNEQFF. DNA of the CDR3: TGTGCCGTGTCGGGACTAGGAATCTACAATGAGCAGTTCTTC.

The CDR3 DNA sequence: TGTGCCAGCAACATTCAGGGGCAGGGCTATGGCTACACCTTC. It encodes CASNIQGQGYGYTF. This chain connects TRBV5-4 to TRBJ1-2; D may be TRBD1 (6 bases). Trimming removed 6 bases at V and 4 bases at J, with 16 bases between. The CDR3 is made up of 14 amino acids. CDR1 and CDR2 (germline): SGHNT, YYREEE (reference sequence).

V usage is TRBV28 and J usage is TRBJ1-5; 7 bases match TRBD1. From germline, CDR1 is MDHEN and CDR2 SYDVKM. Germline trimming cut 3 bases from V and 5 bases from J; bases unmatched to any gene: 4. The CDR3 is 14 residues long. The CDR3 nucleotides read TGTGCCAGCAGTTTGGAAACAGGGGATCAGCCCCAGCATTTT. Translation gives CASSLETGDQPQHF.

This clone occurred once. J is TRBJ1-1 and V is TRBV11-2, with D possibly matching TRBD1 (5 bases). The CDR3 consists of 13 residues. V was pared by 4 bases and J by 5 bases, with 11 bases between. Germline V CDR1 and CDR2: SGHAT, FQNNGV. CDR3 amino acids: CASSSQGRTEAFF. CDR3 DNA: TGTGCCAGCAGCTCCCAGGGTCGAACTGAAGCTTTCTTT.

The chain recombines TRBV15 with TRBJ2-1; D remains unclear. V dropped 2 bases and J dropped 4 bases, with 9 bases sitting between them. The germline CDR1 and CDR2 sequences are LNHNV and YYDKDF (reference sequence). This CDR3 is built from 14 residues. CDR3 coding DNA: TGTGCCACCAGCAGAATCTCAGGATACAATGAGCAGTTCTTC. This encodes CATSRISGYNEQFF.

This CDR3 is CASTISPPGNTIYF. The CDR3 DNA is TGTGCCTCAACTATCTCCCCGCCTGGAAACACCATATATTTT. The chain uses TRBV30 and TRBJ1-3; D ambiguous. The CDR3 extends over 14 amino acids. Deletions cut 7 bases from V and 2 bases from J, with 15 bases between. The V gene's germline CDR1 is GTSNPN and CDR2 SVGIG (reference sequence).

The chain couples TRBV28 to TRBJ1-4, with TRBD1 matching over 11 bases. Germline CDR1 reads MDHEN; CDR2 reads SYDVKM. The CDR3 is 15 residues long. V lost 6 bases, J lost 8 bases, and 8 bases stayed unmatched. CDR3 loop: CASRHSGTGGEKLFF. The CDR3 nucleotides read TGTGCCAGCAGGCACTCCGGGACAGGGGGAGAAAAACTGTTTTTT. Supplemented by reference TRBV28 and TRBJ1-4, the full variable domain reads DVKVTQSSRYLVKRTGEKVFLECVQDMDHENMFWYRQDPGLGLRLIYFSYDVKMKEKGDIPEGYSVSREKKERFSLILESASTNQTSMYLCASRHSGTGGEKLFFGSGTQLSVL.

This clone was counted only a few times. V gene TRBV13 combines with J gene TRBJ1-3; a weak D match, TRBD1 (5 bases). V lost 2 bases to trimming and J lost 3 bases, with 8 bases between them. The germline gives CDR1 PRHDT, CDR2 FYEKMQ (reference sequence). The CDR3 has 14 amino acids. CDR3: CASSLRGGGNTIYF. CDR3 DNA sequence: TGTGCCAGCAGCTTAAGGGGAGGTGGAAACACCATATATTTT.

The CDR3 DNA reads as TGCGCCAGCAGCTTGGAGACGACTACCTACAATGAGCAGTTCTTC. This encodes CASSLETTTYNEQFF. This chain links TRBV5-1 with TRBJ2-1, with D possibly being TRBD2 (5 bases). This CDR3 has 15 residues. The germline V gene has CDR1 SGHRS and CDR2 YFSETQ. The ends were cut back, 0 bases at V and 2 bases at J, with 9 bases in the middle. Drawing the rest from reference TRBV5-1 and TRBJ2-1, the complete variable domain is KAGVTQTPRYLIKTRGQQVTLSCSPISGHRSVSWYQQTPGQGLQFLFEYFSETQRNKGNFPGRFSGRQFSNSRSEMNVSTLELGDSALYLCASSLETTTYNEQFFGPGTRLTVL.

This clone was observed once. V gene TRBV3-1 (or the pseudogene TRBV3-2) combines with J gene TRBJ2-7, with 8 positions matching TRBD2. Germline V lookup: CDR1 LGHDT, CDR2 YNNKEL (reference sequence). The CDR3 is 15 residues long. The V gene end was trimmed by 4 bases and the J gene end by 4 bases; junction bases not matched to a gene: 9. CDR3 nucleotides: TGTGCCAGCAGCCCCGGACTAGCATCCTCGTACGAGCAGTACTTC. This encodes CASSPGLASSYEQYF.

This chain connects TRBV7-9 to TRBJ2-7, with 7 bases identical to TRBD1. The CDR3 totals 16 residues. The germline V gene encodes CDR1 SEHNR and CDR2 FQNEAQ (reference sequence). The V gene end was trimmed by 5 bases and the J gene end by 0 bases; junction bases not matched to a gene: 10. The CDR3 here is CASSKDRDLISYEQYF. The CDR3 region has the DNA TGTGCCAGCAGCAAAGACAGGGATCTCATCTCCTACGAGCAGTACTTC. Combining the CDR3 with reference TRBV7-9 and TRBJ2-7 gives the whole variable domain DTGVSQNPRHKITKRGQNVTFRCDPISEHNRLYWYRQTLGQGPEFLTYFQNEAQLEKSRLLSDRFSAERPKGSFSTLEIQRTEQGDSAMYLCASSKDRDLISYEQYFGPGTRLTVT.

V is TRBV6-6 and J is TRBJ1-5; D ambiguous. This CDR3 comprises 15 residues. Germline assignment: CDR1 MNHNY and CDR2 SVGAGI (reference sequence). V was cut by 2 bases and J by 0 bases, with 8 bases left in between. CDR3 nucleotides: TGTGCCAGCAGTTACCCAGACACTAGCAATCAGCCCCAGCATTTT. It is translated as CASSYPDTSNQPQHF.

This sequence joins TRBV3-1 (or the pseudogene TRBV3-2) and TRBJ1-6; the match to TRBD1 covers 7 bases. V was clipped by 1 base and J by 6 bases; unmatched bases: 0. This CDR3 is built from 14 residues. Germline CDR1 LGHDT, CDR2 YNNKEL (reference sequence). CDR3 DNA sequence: TGTGCCAGCAGCCAAGCAGGGGGTAATTCACCCCTCCACTTT. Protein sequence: CASSQAGGNSPLHF.

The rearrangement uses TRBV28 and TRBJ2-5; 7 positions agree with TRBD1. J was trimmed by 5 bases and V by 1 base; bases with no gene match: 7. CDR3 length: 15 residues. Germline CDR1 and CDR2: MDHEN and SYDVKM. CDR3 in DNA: TGTGCCAGCAGTTTATCAGAGACAGGGTTGGAGACCCAGTACTTC. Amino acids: CASSLSETGLETQYF.

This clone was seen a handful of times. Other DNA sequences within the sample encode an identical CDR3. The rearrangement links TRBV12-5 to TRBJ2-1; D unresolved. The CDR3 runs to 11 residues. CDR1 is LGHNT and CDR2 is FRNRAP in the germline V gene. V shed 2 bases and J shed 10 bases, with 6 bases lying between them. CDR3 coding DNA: TGTGCTAGTGGTTTGATTCGGGAGCAGTTCTTC. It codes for CASGLIREQFF.

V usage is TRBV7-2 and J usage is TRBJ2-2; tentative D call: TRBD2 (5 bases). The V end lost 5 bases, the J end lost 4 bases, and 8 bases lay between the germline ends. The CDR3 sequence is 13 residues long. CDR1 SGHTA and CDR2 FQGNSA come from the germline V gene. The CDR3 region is CASSPSPTGELFF. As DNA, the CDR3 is TGTGCCAGCAGCCCTAGCCCCACCGGGGAGCTGTTTTTT.